This section outlines one T cell receptor beta chain sequence together with its context. These data belong to a study of human T cells and chemical hapten exposure. About the study: A roughly 2 cm by roughly 2 cm inner upper arm patch received 2% DPC for sensitization. Weekly scalp doses of diphenylcyclopropenone were given to patients during the roughly 25-week study.

As the library was built, unique molecular identifiers were attached to individual cDNA molecules. TCRdb analysed the RACE reads with MiXCR anew, one entry per CDR3 protein. The sample contains more than 80,000 distinct CDR3 sequences, 10% of which appear only once. Trimming pared 0 bases from V and 8 bases from J, leaving 14 bases between. Germline CDR1 MNHEY, CDR2 SMNVEV (reference sequence). The CDR3 is 14 amino acids. The sample's time point: patch test 2, 6 weeks after DPC sensitization. Treatment of the sample: therapeutic diphenylcyclopropenone sensitization with weekly scalp DPC. The receptor's source is a woman between 45 and 65 years old with alopecia areata. Some clones in this sample may be carry-over from other donors' samples. This sequence joins TRBV27 and TRBJ2-7; a weak D match, TRBD2 (6 bases). The material sequenced was whole blood, taken in connection with sensitization to the hapten diphenylcyclopropenone (DPC). The CDR3 bases are TGTGCCAGCAGTTTATCGGCGGGGAGAGGCAAGCAGTACTTC. Protein: CASSLSAGRGKQYF.